The 18 T cell receptor beta chains below were found in one sample sequenced in a study of T cell repertoires in cytomegalovirus infection. Their antigens are not known. TCRdb reprocessed the reads with MiXCR, giving one entry per CDR3 protein. The top ten clones hold approximately 14% of a sample with 750,000 to 900,000 distinct CDR3 sequences, approximately 32% of them seen once. Source: cultured CD8+ T cells from PBMCs, taken from culture after CMV antigen stimulation. The receptors originated from a human donor in good health (CMV status not recorded). Some clones in this sample may be carry-over from other donors' samples.

The chain couples TRBV23-1 to TRBJ1-5; TRBD1 agrees at 7 bases. TRBV23-1 is sorted into the ORF group, with uncertain function. After removal of 4 bases from V and 6 bases from J, the junction contained 9 bases not matched to a gene. This CDR3 region has 15 residues. The CDR3 sequence is CASSRLTGFGQPQHF. The CDR3 region has the DNA TGCGCCAGCAGTCGCTTGACAGGGTTCGGTCAGCCCCAGCATTTT.

V gene TRBV20-1 combines with J gene TRBJ2-1; tentatively, D is TRBD2 (6 bases). This CDR3 is built from 16 residues. V was shortened by 3 bases and J by 0 bases, with 15 bases between the two germline ends. CDR1 DFQATT and CDR2 SNEGSKA come from the germline V gene (reference sequence). The CDR3 region is CSASRSGSGSYNEQFF. The CDR3 DNA reads as TGCAGTGCTAGTCGGTCCGGTAGCGGCTCCTACAATGAGCAGTTCTTC.

The rearrangement links TRBV10-2 to TRBJ2-2; tentative D call: TRBD1 (6 bases). Germline V gene lookup returns CDR1 WSHSY and CDR2 SAAADI. The V end lost 4 bases, the J end lost 4 bases, and 13 bases lay between the germline ends. The CDR3 extends over 15 amino acids. CDR3 in amino acids: CASSVSGDGTGELFF. CDR3 sequence (DNA): TGCGCCAGCAGTGTTTCAGGGGATGGCACCGGGGAGCTGTTTTTT.

This clonotype showed up many times. The CDR3 is CASRTGGGTGELFF. For the CDR3, the DNA is TGTGCCAGCAGGACAGGGGGAGGCACCGGGGAGCTGTTTTTT. J is TRBJ2-2 and V is TRBV12-3 or TRBV12-4; TRBD1 matches 9 bases. This CDR3 is built from 14 residues. With V trimmed by 6 bases and J by 4 bases, 3 bases remained unmatched.

This clonotype was seen more than once but under ten times. This chain joins TRBV5-4 and TRBJ2-6, with 10 bases aligning to TRBD2. The V segment lost 4 bases and the J segment 0 bases; nucleotides outside the gene matches: 7. Germline V gene data show CDR1 as SGHNT and CDR2 as YYREEE (reference sequence). The CDR3 covers 18 residues. Written as DNA, the CDR3 is TGTGCCAGCAGCGACGGACTAGCGGCATTCTCTGGGGCCAACGTCCTGACTTTC. It codes for CASSDGLAAFSGANVLTF.

CDR3 nucleotide sequence: TGTGCCAGCAGTCCCTGGCAGGGGGTACCCTACGAGCAGTACTTC. This codes for CASSPWQGVPYEQYF. This chain connects TRBV27 to TRBJ2-7; 7 bases are a match to TRBD1. V was pared by 5 bases and J by 2 bases, with 9 bases of the junction left unmatched. The length of the CDR3 is 15 residues. Germline CDR1 and CDR2: MNHEY and SMNVEV (reference sequence).

There are a few counts of this clonotype. The J gene is TRBJ1-2, the V gene TRBV12-5; D is unclear. Trimming removed 1 base from V and 8 bases from J, with 14 bases in between. Germline-derived CDR1 and CDR2 are LGHNT and FRNRAP. CDR3 length: 14 residues. The CDR3 loop is CASGLGGDILGYTF. The CDR3 nucleotides are TGTGCTAGTGGTTTGGGTGGAGACATCCTCGGCTACACCTTC.

V and J are TRBV12-3 or TRBV12-4 and TRBJ2-3; D uncertain. V lost 5 bases and J lost 4, with 22 bases in between. The CDR3 is made up of 17 amino acids. The CDR3, as DNA: TGTGCCAGCAGTCCCGATAGCAGCGCTATTGGGGCAGATACGCAGTATTTT. Translation: CASSPDSSAIGADTQYF.

Only a few counts were recorded for this clonotype. The V and J genes are TRBV7-9 and TRBJ2-7; 7 bases are shared with TRBD1. After removal of 5 bases from V and 2 bases from J, the junction contained 6 bases not matched to a gene. This CDR3 is built from 14 residues. Germline V CDR1 and CDR2: SEHNR, FQNEAQ (reference sequence). DNA of the CDR3: TGTGCCAGCAGCCCTGGGACAGCGGCCTACGAGCAGTACGTC. This codes for CASSPGTAAYEQYV.

The chain uses TRBV4-1 and TRBJ1-6, with D unclear. Germline V CDR1 and CDR2: MGHRA, YSYEKL. CDR3 length: 17 residues. Trimming shortened V by 4 bases and J by 4 bases, and 17 bases separated the two germline ends. CDR3 nucleotides: TGCGCCAGCAGCCCCCAACCTATCCAGGAATATAATTCACCCCTCCACTTT. Amino acid sequence: CASSPQPIQEYNSPLHF.

There are a few counts of this clonotype. The chain employs TRBV7-9 and TRBJ1-1; tentatively, D is TRBD1 (6 bases). Trimming took 3 bases from V and 0 from J, leaving 23 bases between them. Germline CDR1 reads SEHNR; CDR2 reads FQNEAQ (reference sequence). The CDR3 consists of 19 residues. CDR3 sequence (DNA): TGTGCCAGCAGCTTGGTTAGGGGGGCCCACCACCCTCTGAACACTGAAGCTTTCTTT. This sequence encodes CASSLVRGAHHPLNTEAFF.

This rearrangement joins TRBV6-6 to TRBJ2-1, with D perhaps matching TRBD2 (6 bases). CDR1 is MNHNY and CDR2 is SVGAGI in the germline V gene (reference sequence). The CDR3 runs 15 residues. V lost 6 bases and J 10 bases, leaving 22 bases between the germline ends. Written as DNA, the CDR3 is TGTGCCAGCAGCCTCTACAGACTAGGGAGAGGGGAGCAGTTCTTC. It translates to CASSLYRLGRGEQFF.

This clonotype was seen at least ten times. The chain links TRBV7-9 to TRBJ2-5; D remains ambiguous. Germline V lookup: CDR1 SEHNR, CDR2 FQNEAQ (reference sequence). CDR3 length: 13 residues. V was pared by 0 bases and J by 5 bases, with 7 bases between. Here the CDR3 reads CASSLAGLETQYF. As DNA, the CDR3 is TGTGCCAGCAGCTTAGCGGGTCTGGAGACCCAGTACTTC.

This chain joins TRBV6-1 and TRBJ1-1; D remains ambiguous. V lost 5 bases and J 1 base, leaving 17 bases between the germline ends. The CDR3 is 16 residues long. Germline values: CDR1 MNHNS, CDR2 SASEGT. The CDR3 DNA follows: TGTGCCAGCAGTCTTACAACGGGAGGTGCGAACACTGAAGCTTTCTTT. Residues: CASSLTTGGANTEAFF.

The chain couples TRBV19 to TRBJ1-4; 8 bases are a match to TRBD1. Germline V gene data show CDR1 as LNHDA and CDR2 as SQIVND (reference sequence). Unmatched junction bases numbered 8, after V lost 2 bases and J lost 9 bases. The CDR3 extends over 15 amino acids. CDR3 amino acids: CASSILRDRSQKLFF. The CDR3 DNA sequence: TGTGCCAGTAGTATACTGAGGGACAGGAGTCAAAAACTGTTTTTT.

This chain links TRBV27 with TRBJ2-5; 8 bases are shared with TRBD2. The germline gives CDR1 MNHEY, CDR2 SMNVEV (reference sequence). The V segment lost 2 bases and the J segment 6 bases; nucleotides outside the gene matches: 8. The CDR3 consists of 15 residues. CDR3 nucleotide sequence: TGTGCCAGCAGTTTAAACGGCGGGGGGTTCCAGACCCAGTACTTC. This codes for CASSLNGGGFQTQYF.

This clonotype was observed a handful of times. V is TRBV9 and J is TRBJ2-5; 8 nucleotides agree with TRBD2. The J segment lost 5 bases and the V segment lost 2 bases, leaving 8 bases of the junction unmatched. From germline, CDR1 is SGDLS and CDR2 YYNGEE. The CDR3 totals 15 residues. The CDR3 nucleotides read TGTGCCAGCAGCGTCGACCGGGGGGGCCCTGAGACCCAGTACTTC. It translates to CASSVDRGGPETQYF. Together with reference TRBV9 and TRBJ2-5, the CDR3 gives the full variable domain: DSGVTQTPKHLITATGQRVTLRCSPRSGDLSVYWYQQSLDQGLQFLIQYYNGEERAKGNILERFSAQQFPDLHSELNLSSLELGDSALYFCASSVDRGGPETQYFGPGTRLLVL.

This chain connects TRBV7-4 to TRBJ1-4; D unresolved. The CDR3 totals 14 residues. V shed 4 bases and J shed 0 bases, with 6 bases lying between them. Looked up from germline, CDR1 is SGHVT and CDR2 is SQSDAQ. CDR3 loop: CASSWIATNEKLFF. For the CDR3, the DNA is TGTGCCAGCAGCTGGATTGCAACTAATGAAAAACTGTTTTTT.